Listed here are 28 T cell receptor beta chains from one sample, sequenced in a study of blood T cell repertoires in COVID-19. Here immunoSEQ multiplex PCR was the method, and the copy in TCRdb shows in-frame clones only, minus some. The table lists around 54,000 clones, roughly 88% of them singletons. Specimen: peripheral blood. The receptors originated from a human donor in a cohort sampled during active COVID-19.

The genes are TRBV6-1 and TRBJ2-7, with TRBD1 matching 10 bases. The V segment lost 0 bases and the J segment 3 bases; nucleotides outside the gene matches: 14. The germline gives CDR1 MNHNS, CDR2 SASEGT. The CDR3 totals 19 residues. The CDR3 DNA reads TGTGCCAGCAGTGAAGCGCTTCAATGGGACAGGGGAATTCTCTACGAGCAGTACTTC. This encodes CASSEALQWDRGILYEQYF.

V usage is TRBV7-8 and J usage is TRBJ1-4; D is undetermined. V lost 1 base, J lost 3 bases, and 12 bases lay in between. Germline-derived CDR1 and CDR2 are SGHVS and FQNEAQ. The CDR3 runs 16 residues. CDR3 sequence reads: CASSLGGAGPNEKLFF. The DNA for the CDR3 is TGTGCCAGCAGCTTAGGTGGTGCGGGCCCTAATGAAAAACTGTTTTTT.

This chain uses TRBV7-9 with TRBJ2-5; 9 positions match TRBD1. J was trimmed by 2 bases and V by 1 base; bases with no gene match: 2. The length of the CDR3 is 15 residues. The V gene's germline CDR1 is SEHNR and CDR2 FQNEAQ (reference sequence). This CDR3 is CASSLVDRGQETQYF. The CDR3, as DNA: TGTGCCAGCAGCTTAGTTGACAGGGGGCAAGAGACCCAGTACTTC.

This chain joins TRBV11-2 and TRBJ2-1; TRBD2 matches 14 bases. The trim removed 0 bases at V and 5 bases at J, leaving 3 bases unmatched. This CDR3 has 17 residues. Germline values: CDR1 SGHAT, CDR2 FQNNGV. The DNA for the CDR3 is TGTGCCAGCAGCTTAGAATGGGGACTAGCGGGAGACAATGAGCAGTTCTTC. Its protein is CASSLEWGLAGDNEQFF.

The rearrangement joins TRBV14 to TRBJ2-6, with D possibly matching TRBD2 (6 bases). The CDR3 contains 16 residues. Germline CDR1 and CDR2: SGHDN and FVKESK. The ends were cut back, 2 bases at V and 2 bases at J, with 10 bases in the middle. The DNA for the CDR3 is TGTGCCAGCAGCCAAATAGGAGGGGCTGGGGCCAACGTCCTGACTTTC. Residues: CASSQIGGAGANVLTF.

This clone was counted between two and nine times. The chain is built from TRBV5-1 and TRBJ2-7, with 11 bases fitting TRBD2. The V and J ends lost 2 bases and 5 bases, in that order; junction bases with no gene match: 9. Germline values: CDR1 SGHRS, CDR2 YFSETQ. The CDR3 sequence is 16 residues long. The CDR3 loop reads CASSLLAGALGNEQYF. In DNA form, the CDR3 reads TGCGCCAGCAGCTTACTAGCGGGAGCTTTGGGGAACGAGCAGTACTTC.

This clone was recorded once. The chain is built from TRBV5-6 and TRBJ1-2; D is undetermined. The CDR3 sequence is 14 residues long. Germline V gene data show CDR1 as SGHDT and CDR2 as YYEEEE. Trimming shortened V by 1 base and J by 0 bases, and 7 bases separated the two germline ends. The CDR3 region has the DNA TGTGCCAGCAGCTTGTACCAGGCTAACTATGGCTACACCTTC. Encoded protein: CASSLYQANYGYTF.

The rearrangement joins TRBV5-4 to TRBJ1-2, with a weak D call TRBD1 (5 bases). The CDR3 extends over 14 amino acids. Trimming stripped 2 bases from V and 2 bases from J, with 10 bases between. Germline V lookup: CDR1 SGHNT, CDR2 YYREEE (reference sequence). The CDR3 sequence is CASSFSGRNYGYTF. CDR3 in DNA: TGTGCCAGCAGCTTTTCAGGGAGGAACTATGGCTACACCTTC.

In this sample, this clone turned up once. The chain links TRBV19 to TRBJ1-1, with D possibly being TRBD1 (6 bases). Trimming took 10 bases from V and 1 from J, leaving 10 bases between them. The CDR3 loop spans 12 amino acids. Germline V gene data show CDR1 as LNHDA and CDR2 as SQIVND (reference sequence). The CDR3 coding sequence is TGTGCCACCAGAGGGGGGAACACTGAAGCTTTCTTT. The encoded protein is CATRGGNTEAFF. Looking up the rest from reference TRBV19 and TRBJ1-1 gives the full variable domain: DGGITQSPKYLFRKEGQNVTLSCEQNLNHDAMYWYRQDPGQGLRLIYYSQIVNDFQKGDIAEGYSVSREKKESFPLTVTSAQKNPTAFYLCATRGGNTEAFFGQGTRLTVV.

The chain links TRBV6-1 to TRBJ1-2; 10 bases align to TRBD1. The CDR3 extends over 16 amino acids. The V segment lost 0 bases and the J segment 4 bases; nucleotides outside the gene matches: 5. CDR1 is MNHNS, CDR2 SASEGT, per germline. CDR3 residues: CASSEAGTGALYGYTF. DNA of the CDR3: TGTGCCAGCAGTGAAGCTGGGACAGGGGCCCTCTATGGCTACACCTTC.

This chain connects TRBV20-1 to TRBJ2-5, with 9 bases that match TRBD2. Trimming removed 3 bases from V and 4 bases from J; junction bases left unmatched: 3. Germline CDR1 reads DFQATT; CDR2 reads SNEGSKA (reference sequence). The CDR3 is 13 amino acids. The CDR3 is CSASLLAGETQYF. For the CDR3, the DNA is TGCAGTGCTAGTTTACTAGCGGGAGAGACCCAGTACTTC.

CDR3 protein: CATSESFGTGLNNEQFF. CDR3 bases: TGTGCCACCAGTGAATCGTTTGGGACAGGGCTAAACAATGAGCAGTTCTTC. V gene TRBV24-1 combines with J gene TRBJ2-1, with 9 bases that match TRBD1. CDR3 length equals 17 residues. V dropped 4 bases and J dropped 5; count of bases not matched to a gene: 11. Germline CDR1 and CDR2: KGHDR and SFDVKD.

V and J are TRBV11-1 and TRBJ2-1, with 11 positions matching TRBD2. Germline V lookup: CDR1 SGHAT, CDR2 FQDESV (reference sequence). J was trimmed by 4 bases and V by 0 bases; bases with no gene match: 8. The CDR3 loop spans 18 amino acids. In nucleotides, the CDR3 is TGTGCCAGCAGCTTAGCCTTATCGGGACTAGCGGCTTACAATGAGCAGTTCTTC. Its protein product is CASSLALSGLAAYNEQFF. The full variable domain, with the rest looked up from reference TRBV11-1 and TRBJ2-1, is EAEVAQSPRYKITEKSQAVAFWCDPISGHATLYWYRQILGQGPELLVQFQDESVVDDSQLPKDRFSAERLKGVDSTLKIQPAELGDSAMYLCASSLALSGLAAYNEQFFGPGTRLTVL.

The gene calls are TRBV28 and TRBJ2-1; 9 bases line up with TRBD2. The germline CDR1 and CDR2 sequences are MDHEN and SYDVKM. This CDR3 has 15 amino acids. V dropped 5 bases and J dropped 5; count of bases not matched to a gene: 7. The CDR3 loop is CASSAWTSAHNEQFF. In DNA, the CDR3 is TGTGCCAGCAGTGCATGGACTAGCGCCCACAATGAGCAGTTCTTC.

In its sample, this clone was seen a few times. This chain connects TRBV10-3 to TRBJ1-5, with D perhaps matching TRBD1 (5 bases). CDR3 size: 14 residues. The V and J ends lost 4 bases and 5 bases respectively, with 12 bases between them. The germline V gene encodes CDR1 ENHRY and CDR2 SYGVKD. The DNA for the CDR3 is TGTGCCATCAGTGCCCCGGGGGACGATCAGCCCCAGCATTTT. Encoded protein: CAISAPGDDQPQHF.

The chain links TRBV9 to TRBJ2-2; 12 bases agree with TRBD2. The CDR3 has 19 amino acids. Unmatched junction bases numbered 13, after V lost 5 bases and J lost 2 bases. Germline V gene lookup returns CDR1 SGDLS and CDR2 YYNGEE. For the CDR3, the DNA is TGTGCCAGCAGTGAATACCCCGAGACTAGCGGGAGAAACACCGGGGAGCTGTTTTTT. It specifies CASSEYPETSGRNTGELFF.

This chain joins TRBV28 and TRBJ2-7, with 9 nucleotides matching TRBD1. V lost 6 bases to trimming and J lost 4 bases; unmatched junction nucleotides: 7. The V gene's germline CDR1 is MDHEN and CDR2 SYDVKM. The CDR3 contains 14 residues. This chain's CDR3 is CASRSGQGLYEQYF. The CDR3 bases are TGTGCCAGCAGATCGGGACAGGGACTTTACGAGCAGTACTTC.

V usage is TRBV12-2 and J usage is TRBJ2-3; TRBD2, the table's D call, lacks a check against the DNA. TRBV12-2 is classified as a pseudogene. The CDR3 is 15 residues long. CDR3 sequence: CASRFLAGEGDTQYF. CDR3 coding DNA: TGTGCAAGTCGCTTTTTAGCGGGAGAGGGGGATACGCAGTATTTT.

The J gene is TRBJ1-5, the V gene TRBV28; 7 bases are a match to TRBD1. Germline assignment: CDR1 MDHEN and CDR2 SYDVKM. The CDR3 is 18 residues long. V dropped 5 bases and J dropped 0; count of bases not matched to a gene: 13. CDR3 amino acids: CASSAQAGQRYSNQPQHF. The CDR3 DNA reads TGTGCCAGCAGTGCCCAGGCGGGACAGAGATATAGCAATCAGCCCCAGCATTTT. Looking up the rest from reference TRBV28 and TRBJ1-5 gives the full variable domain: DVKVTQSSRYLVKRTGEKVFLECVQDMDHENMFWYRQDPGLGLRLIYFSYDVKMKEKGDIPEGYSVSREKKERFSLILESASTNQTSMYLCASSAQAGQRYSNQPQHFGDGTRLSIL.

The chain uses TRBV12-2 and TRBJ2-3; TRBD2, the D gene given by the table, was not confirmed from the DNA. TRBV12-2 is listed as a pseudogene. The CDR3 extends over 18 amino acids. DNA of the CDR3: TGTGCAAGTCGCCCGGGACTAGCGGAACCTACTAGCACAGATACGCAGTATTTT. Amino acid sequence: CASRPGLAEPTSTDTQYF.

The CDR3 reads CASSYRGLAKNIQYF. The CDR3 DNA reads as TGTGCCAGCAGCTACAGGGGTCTGGCCAAAAACATTCAGTACTTC. This chain joins TRBV5-6 and TRBJ2-4; 7 nucleotides align to TRBD1. After removal of 3 bases from V and 1 base from J, the junction contained 4 bases not matched to a gene. Germline CDR1 is SGHDT and CDR2 is YYEEEE. CDR3 length equals 15 residues.

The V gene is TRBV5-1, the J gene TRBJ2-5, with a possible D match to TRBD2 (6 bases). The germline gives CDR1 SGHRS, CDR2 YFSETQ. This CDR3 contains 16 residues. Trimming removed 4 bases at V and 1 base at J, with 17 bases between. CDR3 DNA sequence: TGCGCCAGCAGCCTACTGTCCAGCGGGCCCCAAGAGACCCAGTACTTC. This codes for CASSLLSSGPQETQYF.

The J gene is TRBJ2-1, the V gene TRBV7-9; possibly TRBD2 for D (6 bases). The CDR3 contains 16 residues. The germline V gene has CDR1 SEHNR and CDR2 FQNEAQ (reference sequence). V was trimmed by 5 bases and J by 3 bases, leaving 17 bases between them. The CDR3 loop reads CASSPWRRVIYNEQFF. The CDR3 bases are TGTGCCAGCAGCCCTTGGCGGAGGGTAATCTACAATGAGCAGTTCTTC. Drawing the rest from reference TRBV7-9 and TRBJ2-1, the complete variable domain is DTGVSQNPRHKITKRGQNVTFRCDPISEHNRLYWYRQTLGQGPEFLTYFQNEAQLEKSRLLSDRFSAERPKGSFSTLEIQRTEQGDSAMYLCASSPWRRVIYNEQFFGPGTRLTVL.

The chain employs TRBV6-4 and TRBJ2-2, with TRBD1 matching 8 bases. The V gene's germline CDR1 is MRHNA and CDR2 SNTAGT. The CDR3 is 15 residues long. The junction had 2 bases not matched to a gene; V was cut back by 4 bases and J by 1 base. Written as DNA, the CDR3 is TGTGCCAGCAGTGTAGGGACAGGGAACACCGGGGAGCTGTTTTTT. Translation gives CASSVGTGNTGELFF.

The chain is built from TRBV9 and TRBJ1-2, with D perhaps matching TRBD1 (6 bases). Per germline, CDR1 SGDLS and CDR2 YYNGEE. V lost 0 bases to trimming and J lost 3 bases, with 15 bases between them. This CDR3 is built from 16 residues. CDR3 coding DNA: TGTGCCAGCAGCGTAGCACGACAGGAAAAAGACTATGGCTACACCTTC. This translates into CASSVARQEKDYGYTF.

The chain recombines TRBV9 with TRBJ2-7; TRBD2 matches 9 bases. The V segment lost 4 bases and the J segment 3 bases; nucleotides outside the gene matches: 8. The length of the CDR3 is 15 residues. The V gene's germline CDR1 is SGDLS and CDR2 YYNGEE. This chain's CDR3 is CASSPHWREGYEQYF. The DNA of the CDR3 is TGTGCCAGCAGCCCCCATTGGCGGGAGGGCTACGAGCAGTACTTC.

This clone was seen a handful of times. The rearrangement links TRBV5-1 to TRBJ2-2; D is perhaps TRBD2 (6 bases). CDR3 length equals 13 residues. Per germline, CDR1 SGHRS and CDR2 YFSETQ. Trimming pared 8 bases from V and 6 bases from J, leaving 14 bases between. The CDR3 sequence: CASTLGSAGELFF. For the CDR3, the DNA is TGCGCCAGTACCCTCGGGAGCGCCGGGGAGCTGTTTTTT.

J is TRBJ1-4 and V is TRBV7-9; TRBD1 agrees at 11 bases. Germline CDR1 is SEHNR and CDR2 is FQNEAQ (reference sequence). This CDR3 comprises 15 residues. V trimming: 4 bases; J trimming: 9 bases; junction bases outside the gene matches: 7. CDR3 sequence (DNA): TGTGCCAGCAGCTGGCCGGGACAGGGGGGCCAAAAACTGTTTTTT. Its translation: CASSWPGQGGQKLFF.